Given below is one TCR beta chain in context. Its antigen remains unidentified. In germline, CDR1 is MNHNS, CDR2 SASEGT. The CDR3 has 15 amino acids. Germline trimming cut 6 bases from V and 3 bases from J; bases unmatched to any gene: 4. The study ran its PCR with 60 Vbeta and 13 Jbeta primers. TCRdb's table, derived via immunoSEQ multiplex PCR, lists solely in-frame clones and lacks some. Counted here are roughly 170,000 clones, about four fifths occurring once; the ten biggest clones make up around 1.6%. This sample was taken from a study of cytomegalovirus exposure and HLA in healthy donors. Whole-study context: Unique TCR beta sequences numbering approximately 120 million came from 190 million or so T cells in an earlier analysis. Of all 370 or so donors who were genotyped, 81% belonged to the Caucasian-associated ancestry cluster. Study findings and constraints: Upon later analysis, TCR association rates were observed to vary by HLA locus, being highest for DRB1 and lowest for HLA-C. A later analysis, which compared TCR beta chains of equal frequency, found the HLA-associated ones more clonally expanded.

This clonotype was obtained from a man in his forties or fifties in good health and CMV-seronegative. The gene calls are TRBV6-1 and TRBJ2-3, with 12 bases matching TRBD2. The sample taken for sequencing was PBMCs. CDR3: CASRGLAGTTDTQYF. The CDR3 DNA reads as TGTGCCAGCAGGGGACTAGCGGGTACAACAGATACGCAGTATTTT.